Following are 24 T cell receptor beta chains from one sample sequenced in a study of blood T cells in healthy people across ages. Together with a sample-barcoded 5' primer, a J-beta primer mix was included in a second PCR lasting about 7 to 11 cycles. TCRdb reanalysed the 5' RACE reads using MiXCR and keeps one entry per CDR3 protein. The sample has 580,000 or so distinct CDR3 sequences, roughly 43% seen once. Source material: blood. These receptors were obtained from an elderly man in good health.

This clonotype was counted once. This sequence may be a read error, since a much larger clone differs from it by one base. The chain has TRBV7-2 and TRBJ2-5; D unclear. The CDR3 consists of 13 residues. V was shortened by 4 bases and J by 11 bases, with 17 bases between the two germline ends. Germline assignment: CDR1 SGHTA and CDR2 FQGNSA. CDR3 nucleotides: TGTGCCAGCAGCTCTAACAGAGACAATGAGCAGTACTTC. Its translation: CASSSNRDNEQYF. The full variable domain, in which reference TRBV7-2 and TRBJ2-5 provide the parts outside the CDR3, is GAGVSQSPSNKVTEKGKDVELRCDPISGHTALYWYRQSLGQGLEFLIYFQGNSAPDKSGLPSDRFSAERTGGSVSTLTIQRTQQEDSAVYLCASSSNRDNEQYFGPGTRLLVL.

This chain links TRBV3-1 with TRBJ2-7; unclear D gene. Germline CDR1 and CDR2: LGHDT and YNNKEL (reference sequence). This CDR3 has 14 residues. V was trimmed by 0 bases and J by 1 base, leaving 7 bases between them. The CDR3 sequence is CASSQDVASYEQYF. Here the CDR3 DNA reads TGTGCCAGCAGCCAAGACGTCGCGTCCTACGAGCAGTACTTC.

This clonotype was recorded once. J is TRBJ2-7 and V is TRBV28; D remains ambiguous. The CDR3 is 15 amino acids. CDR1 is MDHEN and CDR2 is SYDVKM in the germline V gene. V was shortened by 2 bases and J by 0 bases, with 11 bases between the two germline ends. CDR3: CASSLGPEPSYEQYF. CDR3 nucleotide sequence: TGTGCCAGCAGTTTAGGGCCGGAACCCTCCTACGAGCAGTACTTC.

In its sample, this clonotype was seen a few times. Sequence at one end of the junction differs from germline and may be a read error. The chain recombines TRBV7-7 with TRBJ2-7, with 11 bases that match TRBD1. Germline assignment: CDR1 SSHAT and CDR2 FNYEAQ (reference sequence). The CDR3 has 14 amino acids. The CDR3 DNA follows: TGTGCTAGCAGCCCGGGACAGGGGGTCTCCGAGCAGTACTTC. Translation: CASSPGQGVSEQYF.

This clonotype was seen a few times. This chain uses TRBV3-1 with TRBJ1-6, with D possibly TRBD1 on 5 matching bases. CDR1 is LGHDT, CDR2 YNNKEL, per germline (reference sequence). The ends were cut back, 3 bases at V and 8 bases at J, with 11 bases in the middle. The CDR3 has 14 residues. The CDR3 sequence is CASSQRQGDSPLHF. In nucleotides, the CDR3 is TGTGCCAGCAGCCAGCGGCAGGGAGATTCACCCCTCCACTTT.

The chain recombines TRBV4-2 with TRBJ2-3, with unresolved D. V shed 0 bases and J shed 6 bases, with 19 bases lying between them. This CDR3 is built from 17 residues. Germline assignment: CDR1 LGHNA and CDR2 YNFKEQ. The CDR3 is CASSQDLAPAPRDTQYF. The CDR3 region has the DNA TGTGCCAGCAGCCAAGATCTTGCCCCGGCCCCGAGGGATACGCAGTATTTT.

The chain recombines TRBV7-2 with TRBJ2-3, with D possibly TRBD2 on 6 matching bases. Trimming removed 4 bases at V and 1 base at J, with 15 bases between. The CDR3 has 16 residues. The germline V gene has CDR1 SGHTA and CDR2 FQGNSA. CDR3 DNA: TGTGCCAGCAGCTCCGGAACCGGGACTGGCACAGATACGCAGTATTTT. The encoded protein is CASSSGTGTGTDTQYF.

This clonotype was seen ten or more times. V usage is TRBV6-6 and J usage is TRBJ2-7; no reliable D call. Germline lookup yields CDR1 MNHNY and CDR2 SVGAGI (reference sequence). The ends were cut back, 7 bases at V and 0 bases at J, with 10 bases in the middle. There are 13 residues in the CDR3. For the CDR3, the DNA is TGTGCCAGCACCCAAAGTTTCTCCTACGAGCAGTACTTC. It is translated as CASTQSFSYEQYF.

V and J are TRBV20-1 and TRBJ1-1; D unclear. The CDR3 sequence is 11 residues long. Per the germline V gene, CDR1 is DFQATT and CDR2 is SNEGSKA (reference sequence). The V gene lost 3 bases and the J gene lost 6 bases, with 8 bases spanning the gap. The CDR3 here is CSARRTSEAFF. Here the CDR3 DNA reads TGCAGTGCTAGGCGTACCTCTGAAGCTTTCTTT.

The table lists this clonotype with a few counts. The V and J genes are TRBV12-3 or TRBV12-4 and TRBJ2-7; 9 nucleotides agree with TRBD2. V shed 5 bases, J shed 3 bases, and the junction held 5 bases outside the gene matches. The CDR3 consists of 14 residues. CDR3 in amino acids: CASSPSGRNYEQYF. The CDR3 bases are TGTGCCAGCAGTCCCAGCGGGAGGAACTACGAGCAGTACTTC.

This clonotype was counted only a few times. The CDR3 loop is CASSGNKPQGSHEQYF. The CDR3 nucleotides are TGTGCCAGCAGTGGCAATAAGCCACAAGGGTCCCACGAGCAGTACTTC. V and J are TRBV25-1 and TRBJ2-7; D call uncertain. V was clipped by 4 bases and J by 5 bases, with 21 bases between them. Germline CDR1 MGHDK, CDR2 SYGVNS. CDR3 length: 16 residues.

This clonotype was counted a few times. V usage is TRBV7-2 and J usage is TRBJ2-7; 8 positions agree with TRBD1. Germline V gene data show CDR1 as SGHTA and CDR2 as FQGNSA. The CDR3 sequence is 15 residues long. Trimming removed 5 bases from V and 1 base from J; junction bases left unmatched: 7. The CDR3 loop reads CASSRSDRVSYEQYF. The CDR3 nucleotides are TGTGCCAGCAGCAGATCGGACAGGGTATCCTACGAGCAGTACTTC.

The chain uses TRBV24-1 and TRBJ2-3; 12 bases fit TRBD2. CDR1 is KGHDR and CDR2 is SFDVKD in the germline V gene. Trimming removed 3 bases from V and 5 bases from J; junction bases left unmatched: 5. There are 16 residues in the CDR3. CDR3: CATSDRLAGDKDTQYF. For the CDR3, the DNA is TGTGCCACCAGTGATCGACTAGCGGGAGATAAAGATACGCAGTATTTT.

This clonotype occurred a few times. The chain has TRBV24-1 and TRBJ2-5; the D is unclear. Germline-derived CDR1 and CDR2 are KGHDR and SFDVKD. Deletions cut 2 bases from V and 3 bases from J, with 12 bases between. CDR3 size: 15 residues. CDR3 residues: CATSDSSVPEETQYF. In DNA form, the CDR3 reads TGTGCCACCAGTGATTCAAGTGTCCCCGAAGAGACCCAGTACTTC.

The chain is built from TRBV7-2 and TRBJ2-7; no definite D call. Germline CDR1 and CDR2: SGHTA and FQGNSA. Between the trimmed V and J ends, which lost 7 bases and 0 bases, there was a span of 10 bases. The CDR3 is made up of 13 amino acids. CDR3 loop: CASTLHSSYEQYF. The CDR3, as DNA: TGTGCCAGCACTTTACATAGCTCCTACGAGCAGTACTTC.

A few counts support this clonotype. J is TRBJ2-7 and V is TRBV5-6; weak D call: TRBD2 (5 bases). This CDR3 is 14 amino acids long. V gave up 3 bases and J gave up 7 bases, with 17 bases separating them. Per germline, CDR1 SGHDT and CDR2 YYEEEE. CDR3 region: CASSSYRVQREQYF. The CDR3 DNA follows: TGTGCCAGCAGCTCCTACAGAGTACAGCGGGAGCAGTACTTC.

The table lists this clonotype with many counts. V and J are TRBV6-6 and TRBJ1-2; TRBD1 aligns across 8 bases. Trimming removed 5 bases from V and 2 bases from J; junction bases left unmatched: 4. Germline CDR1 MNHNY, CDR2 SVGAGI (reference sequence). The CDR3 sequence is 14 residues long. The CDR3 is CASSTRTGNYGYTF. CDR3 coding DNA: TGTGCCAGCAGTACTCGGACAGGGAACTATGGCTACACCTTC.

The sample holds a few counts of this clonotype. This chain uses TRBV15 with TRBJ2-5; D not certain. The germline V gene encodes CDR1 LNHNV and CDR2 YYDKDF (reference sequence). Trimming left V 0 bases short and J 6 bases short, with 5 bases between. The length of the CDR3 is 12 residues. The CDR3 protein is CATSRERKTQYF. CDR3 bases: TGTGCCACCAGCAGAGAAAGGAAGACCCAGTACTTC.

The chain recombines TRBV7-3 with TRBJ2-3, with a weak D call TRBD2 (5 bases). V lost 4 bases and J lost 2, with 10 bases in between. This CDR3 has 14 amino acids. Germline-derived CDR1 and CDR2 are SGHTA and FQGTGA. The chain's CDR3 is CASSSAEVTDTQYF. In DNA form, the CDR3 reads TGTGCCAGCAGCTCCGCGGAGGTCACAGATACGCAGTATTTT.

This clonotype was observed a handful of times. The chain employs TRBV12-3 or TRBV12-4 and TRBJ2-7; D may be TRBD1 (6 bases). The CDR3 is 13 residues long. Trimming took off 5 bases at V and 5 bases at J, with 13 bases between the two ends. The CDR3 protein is CASSTRGPDEQYF. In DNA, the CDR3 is TGTGCCAGCAGTACCAGGGGTCCGGACGAGCAGTACTTC.

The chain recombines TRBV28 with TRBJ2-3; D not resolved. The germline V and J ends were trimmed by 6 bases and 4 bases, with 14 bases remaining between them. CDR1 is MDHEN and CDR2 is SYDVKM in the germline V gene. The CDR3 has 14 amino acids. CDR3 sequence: CASRPTNVPDTQYF. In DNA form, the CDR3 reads TGTGCCAGCAGGCCTACAAACGTCCCAGATACGCAGTATTTT.

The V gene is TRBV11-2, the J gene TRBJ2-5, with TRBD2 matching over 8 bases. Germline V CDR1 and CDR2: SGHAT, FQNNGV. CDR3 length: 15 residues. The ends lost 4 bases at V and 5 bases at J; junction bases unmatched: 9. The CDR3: CASSYSGTREETQYF. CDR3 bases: TGTGCCAGCAGCTACTCCGGGACTAGAGAGGAGACCCAGTACTTC.

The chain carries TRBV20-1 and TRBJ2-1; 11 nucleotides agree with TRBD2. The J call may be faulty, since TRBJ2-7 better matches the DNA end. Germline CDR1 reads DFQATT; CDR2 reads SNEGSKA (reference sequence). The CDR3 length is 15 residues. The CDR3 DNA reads TGCAGTGCTAGGGCGACTAGCGGGGTGTACAATGAGCAGTACTTC. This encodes CSARATSGVYNEQYF.

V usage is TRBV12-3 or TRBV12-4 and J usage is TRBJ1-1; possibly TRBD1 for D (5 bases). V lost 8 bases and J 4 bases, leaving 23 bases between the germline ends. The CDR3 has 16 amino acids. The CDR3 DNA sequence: TGTGCCAGCCCCGGGCAGGGTGTCGGTGGGGGCACTGAAGCTTTCTTT. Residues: CASPGQGVGGGTEAFF.